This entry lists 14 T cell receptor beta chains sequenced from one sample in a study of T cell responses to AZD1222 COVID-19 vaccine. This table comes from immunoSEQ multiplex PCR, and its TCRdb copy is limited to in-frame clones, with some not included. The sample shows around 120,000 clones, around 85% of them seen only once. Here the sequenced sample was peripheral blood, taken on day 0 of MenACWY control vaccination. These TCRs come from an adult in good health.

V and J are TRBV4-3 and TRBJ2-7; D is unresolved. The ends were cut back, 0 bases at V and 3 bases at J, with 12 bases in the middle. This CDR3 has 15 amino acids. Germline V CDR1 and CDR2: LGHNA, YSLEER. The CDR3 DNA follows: TGCGCCAGCAGCCAAGATTGGGTTGCGAGCTACGAGCAGTACTTC. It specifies CASSQDWVASYEQYF.

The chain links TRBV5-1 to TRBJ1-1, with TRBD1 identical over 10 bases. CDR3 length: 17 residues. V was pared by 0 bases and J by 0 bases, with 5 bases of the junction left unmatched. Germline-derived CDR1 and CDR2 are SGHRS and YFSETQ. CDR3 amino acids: CASSLVGQGRVNTEAFF. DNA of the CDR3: TGCGCCAGCAGCTTGGTGGGACAGGGGCGAGTGAACACTGAAGCTTTCTTT. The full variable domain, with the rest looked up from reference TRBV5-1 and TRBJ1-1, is KAGVTQTPRYLIKTRGQQVTLSCSPISGHRSVSWYQQTPGQGLQFLFEYFSETQRNKGNFPGRFSGRQFSNSRSEMNVSTLELGDSALYLCASSLVGQGRVNTEAFFGQGTRLTVV.

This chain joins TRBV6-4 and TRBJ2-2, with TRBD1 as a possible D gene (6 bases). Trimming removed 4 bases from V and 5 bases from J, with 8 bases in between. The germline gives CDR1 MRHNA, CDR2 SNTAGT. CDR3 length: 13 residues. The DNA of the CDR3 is TGTGCCAGCAGTGTCCAGGGGACCGGGGAGCTGTTTTTT. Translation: CASSVQGTGELFF.

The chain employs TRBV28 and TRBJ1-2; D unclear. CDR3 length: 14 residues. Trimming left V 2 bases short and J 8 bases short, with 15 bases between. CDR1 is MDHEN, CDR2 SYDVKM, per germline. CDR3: CASSLPSAPTGYTF. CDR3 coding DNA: TGTGCCAGCAGTTTACCTTCGGCACCAACGGGCTACACCTTC.

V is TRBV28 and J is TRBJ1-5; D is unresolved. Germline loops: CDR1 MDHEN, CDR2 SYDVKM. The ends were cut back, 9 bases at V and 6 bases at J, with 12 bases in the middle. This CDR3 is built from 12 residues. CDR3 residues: CASRAPGQPQHF. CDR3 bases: TGTGCCAGTCGGGCCCCCGGTCAGCCCCAGCATTTT.

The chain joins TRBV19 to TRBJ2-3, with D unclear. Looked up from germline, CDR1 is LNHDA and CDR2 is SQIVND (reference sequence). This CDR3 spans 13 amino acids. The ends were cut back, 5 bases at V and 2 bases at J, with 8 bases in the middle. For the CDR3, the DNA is TGTGCCAGTAGTCTCCTCGCCACAGATACGCAGTATTTT. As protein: CASSLLATDTQYF.

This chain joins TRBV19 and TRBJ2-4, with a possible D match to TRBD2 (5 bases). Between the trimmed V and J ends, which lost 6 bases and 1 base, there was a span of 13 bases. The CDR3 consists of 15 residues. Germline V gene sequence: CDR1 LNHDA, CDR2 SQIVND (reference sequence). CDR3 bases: TGTGCCAGTAGATTAGCCGGACTGGCCAAAAACATTCAGTACTTC. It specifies CASRLAGLAKNIQYF.

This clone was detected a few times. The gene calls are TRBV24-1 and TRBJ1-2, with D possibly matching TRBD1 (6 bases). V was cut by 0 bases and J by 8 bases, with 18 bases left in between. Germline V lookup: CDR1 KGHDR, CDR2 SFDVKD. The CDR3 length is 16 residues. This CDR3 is CATSDLRQAGEDGYTF. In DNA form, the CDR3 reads TGTGCCACCAGTGATTTGCGTCAGGCAGGGGAGGACGGCTACACCTTC.

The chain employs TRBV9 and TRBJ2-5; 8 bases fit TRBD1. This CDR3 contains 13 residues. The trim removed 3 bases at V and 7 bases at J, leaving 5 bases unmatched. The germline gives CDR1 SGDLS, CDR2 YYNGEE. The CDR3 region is CASSAGGRGTQYF. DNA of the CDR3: TGTGCCAGCAGCGCAGGGGGCCGGGGGACCCAGTACTTC.

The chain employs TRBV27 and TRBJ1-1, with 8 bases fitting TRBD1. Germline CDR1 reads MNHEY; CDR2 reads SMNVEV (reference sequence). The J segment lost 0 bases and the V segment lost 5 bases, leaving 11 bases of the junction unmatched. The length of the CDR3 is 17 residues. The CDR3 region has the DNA TGTGCCAGCAGTCCACGGGGCAGGGGGCCTTTGAACACTGAAGCTTTCTTT. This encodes CASSPRGRGPLNTEAFF.

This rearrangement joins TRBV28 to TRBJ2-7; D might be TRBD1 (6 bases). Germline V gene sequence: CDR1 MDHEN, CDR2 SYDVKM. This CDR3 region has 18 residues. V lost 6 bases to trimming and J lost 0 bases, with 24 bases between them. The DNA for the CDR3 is TGTGCCAGCAGCTTGCTCATGTCCCTACAGGGTAGCTCCTACGAGCAGTACTTC. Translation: CASSLLMSLQGSSYEQYF.

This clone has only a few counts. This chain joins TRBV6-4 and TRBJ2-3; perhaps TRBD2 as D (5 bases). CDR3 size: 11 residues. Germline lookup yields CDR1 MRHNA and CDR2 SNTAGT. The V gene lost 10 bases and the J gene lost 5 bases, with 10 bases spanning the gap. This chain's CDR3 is CATGEGDTQYF. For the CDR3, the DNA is TGTGCCACCGGAGAGGGAGATACGCAGTATTTT.

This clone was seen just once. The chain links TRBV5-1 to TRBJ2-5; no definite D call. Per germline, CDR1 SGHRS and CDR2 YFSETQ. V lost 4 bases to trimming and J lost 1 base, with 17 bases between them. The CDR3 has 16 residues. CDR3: CASSLSAVVGQETQYF. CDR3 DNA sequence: TGCGCCAGCAGCCTCTCGGCGGTTGTCGGCCAAGAGACCCAGTACTTC.

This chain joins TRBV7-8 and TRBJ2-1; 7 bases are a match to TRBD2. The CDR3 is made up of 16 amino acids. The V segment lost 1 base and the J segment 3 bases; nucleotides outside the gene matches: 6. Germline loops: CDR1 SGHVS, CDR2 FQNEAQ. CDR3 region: CASSLVRGGGYNEQFF. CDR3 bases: TGTGCCAGCAGCTTAGTTCGGGGCGGGGGCTACAATGAGCAGTTCTTC.